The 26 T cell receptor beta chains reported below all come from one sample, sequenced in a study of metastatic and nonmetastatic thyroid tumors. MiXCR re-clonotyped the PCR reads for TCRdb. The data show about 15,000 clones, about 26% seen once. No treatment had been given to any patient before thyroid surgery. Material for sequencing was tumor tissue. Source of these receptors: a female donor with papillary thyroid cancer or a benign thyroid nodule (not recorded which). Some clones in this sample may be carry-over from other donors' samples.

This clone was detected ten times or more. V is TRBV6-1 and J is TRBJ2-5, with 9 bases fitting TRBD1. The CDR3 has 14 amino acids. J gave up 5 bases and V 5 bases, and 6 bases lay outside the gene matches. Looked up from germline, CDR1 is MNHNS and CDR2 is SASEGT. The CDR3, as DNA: TGTGCCAGCAGTCCACAGGGGGCCCGGGAGACCCAGTACTTC. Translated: CASSPQGARETQYF.

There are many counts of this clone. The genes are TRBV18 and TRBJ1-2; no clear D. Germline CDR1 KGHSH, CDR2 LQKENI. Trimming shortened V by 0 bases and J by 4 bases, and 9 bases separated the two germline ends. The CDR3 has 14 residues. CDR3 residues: CASSPPSGSYGYTF. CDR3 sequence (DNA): TGTGCCAGCTCACCACCGTCTGGATCCTATGGCTACACCTTC.

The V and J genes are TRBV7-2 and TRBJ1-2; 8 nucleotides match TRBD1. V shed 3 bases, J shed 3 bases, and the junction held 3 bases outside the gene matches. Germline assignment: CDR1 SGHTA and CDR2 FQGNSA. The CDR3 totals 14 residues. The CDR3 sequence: CASSFGTGYYGYTF. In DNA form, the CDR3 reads TGTGCCAGCAGCTTTGGGACAGGCTACTATGGCTACACCTTC.

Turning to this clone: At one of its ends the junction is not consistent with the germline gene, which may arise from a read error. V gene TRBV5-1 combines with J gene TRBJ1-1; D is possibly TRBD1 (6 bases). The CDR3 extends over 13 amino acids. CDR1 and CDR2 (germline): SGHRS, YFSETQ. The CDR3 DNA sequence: TGCGCCAGCAGCCGGGACACTCGTTACGAGCAGTACTTT. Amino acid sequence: CASSRDTRYEQYF.

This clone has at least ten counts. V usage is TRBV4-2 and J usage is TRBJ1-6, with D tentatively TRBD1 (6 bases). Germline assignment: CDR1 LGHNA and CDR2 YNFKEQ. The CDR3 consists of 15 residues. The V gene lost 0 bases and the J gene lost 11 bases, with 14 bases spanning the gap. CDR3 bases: TGTGCCAGCAGCCAAGATTTGGGGGCCGGTGCACCCCTCCACTTT. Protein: CASSQDLGAGAPLHF.

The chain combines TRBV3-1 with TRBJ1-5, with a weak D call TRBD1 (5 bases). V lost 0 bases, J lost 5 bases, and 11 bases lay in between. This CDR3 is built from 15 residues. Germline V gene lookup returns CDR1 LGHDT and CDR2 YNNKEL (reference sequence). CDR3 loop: CASSQEYGADQPQHF. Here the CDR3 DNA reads TGTGCCAGCAGCCAAGAGTACGGGGCCGATCAGCCCCAGCATTTT. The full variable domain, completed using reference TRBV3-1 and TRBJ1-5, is DTAVSQTPKYLVTQMGNDKSIKCEQNLGHDTMYWYKQDSKKFLKIMFSYNNKELIINETVPNRFSPKSPDKAHLNLHINSLELGDSAVYFCASSQEYGADQPQHFGDGTRLSIL.

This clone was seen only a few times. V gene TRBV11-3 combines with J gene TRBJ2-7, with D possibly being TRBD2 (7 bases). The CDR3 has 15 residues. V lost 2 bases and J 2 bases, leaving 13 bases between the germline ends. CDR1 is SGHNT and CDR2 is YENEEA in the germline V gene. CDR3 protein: CASSLRGARAYEQYF. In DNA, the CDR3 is TGTGCCAGCAGCTTACGGGGGGCGAGGGCCTACGAGCAGTACTTC.

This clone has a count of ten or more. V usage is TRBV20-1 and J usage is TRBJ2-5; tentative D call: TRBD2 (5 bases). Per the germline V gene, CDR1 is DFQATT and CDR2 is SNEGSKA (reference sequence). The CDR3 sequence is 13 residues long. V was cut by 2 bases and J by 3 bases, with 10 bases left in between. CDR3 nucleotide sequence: TGCAGTGCTAGATCGGGGAGAAAAGAGACCCAGTACTTC. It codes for CSARSGRKETQYF.

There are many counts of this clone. The DNA of the CDR3 is TGCGCCAGCAGTGAGTCGAGGGGGCGAGTCTCCTACGAGCAGTACTTC. The encoded protein is CASSESRGRVSYEQYF. V usage is TRBV10-2 and J usage is TRBJ2-7; 7 bases align to TRBD1. This CDR3 spans 16 amino acids. The V gene's germline CDR1 is WSHSY and CDR2 SAAADI. V lost 0 bases to trimming and J lost 0 bases; unmatched junction nucleotides: 5.

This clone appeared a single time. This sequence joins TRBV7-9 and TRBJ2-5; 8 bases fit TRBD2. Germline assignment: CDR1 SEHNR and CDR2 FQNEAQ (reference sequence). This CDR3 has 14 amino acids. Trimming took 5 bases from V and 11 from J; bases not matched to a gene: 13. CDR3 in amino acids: CASSREREWFRQYF. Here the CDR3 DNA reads TGTGCCAGCAGCCGTGAGCGGGAGTGGTTTCGACAGTACTTC.

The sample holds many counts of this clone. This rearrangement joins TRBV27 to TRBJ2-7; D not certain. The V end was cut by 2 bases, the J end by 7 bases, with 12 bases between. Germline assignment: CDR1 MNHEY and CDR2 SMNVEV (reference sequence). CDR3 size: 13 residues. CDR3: CASSLSAVREQYF. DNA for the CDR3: TGTGCCAGCAGTTTAAGCGCGGTCCGGGAGCAGTACTTC.

As DNA, the CDR3 is TGTGCCAGTAGTAGGAAAGGGGCATTCACAGATACGCAGTATTTT. It codes for CASSRKGAFTDTQYF. V gene TRBV19 combines with J gene TRBJ2-3; tentatively, D is TRBD1 (5 bases). Looked up from germline, CDR1 is LNHDA and CDR2 is SQIVND (reference sequence). The V and J ends lost 4 bases and 2 bases respectively, with 13 bases between them. This CDR3 contains 15 residues.

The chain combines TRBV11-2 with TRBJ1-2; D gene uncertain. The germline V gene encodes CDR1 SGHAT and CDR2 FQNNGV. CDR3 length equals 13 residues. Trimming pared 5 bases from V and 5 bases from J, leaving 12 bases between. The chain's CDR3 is CASSPAESYGYTF. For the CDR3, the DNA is TGTGCCAGCAGCCCCGCAGAGTCATATGGCTACACCTTC.

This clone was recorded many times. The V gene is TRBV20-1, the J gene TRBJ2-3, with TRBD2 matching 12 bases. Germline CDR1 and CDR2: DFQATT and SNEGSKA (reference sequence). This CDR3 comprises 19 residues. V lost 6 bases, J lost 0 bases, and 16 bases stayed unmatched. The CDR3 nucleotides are TGCAGTGCCACGAGGGCTAGCGGGGGGGATCGTGCTAGCACAGATACGCAGTATTTT. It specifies CSATRASGGDRASTDTQYF.

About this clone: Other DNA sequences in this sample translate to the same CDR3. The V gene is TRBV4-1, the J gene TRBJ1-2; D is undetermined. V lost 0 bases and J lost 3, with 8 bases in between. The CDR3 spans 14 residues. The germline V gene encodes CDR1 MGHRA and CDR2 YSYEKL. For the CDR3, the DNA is TGCGCCAGCAGCCAAGAATACAGAGACTATGGCTACACCTTC. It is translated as CASSQEYRDYGYTF.

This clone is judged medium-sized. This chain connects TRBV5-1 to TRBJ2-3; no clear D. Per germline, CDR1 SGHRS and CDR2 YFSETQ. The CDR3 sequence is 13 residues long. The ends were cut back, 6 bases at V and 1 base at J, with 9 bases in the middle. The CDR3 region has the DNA TGCGCCAGCAAGGTAGCCGGCACAGATACGCAGTATTTT. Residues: CASKVAGTDTQYF.

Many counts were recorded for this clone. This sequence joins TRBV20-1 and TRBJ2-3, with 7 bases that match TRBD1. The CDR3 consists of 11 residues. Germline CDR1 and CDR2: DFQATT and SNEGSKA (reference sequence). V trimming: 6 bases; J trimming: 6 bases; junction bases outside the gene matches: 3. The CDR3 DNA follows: TGCAGTGCGCCGACAGGGGATACGCAGTATTTT. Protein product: CSAPTGDTQYF.

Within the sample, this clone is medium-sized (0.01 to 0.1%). The CDR3 DNA reads as TGTGCCAGCAGCTTTAACGAGCAGTACTTC. Translating gives CASSFNEQYF. V gene TRBV28 combines with J gene TRBJ2-7; D call uncertain. This CDR3 is 10 amino acids long. V dropped 6 bases and J dropped 5 bases, with 5 bases sitting between them. Germline V gene data show CDR1 as MDHEN and CDR2 as SYDVKM.

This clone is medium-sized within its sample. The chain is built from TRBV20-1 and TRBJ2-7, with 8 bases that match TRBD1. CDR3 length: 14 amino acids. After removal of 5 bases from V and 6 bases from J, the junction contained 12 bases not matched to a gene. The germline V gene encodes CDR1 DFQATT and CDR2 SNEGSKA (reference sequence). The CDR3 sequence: CSAHTSGTGSEQYF. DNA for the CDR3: TGCAGTGCTCACACATCCGGGACAGGCAGCGAGCAGTACTTC.

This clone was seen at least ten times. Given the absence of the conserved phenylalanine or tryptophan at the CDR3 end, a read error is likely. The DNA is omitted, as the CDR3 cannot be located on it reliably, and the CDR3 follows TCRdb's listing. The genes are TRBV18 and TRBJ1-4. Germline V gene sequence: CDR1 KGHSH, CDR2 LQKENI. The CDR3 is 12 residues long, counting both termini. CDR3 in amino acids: CASSPLPDIFCL.

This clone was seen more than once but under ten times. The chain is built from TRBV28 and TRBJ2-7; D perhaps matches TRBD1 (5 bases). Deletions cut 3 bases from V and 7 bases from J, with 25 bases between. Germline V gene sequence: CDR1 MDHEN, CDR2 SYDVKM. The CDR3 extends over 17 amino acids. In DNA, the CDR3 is TGTGCCAGCAGTTTCATCATGGGTTGGGGAAAGGGGCTTGAGCAGTACTTC. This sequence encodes CASSFIMGWGKGLEQYF.

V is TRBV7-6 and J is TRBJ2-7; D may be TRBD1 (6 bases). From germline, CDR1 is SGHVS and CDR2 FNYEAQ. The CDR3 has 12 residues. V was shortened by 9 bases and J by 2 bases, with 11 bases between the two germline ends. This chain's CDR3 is CASRGSTYEQYF. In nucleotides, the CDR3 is TGTGCCAGTAGGGGGTCAACCTACGAGCAGTACTTC.

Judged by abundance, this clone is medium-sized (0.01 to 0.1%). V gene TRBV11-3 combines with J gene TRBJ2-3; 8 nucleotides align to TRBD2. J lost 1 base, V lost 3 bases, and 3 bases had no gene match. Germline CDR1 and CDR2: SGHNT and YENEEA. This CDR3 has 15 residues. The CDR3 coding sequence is TGTGCCAGCAGCTTTAGCGGGGACGGCACAGATACGCAGTATTTT. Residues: CASSFSGDGTDTQYF.

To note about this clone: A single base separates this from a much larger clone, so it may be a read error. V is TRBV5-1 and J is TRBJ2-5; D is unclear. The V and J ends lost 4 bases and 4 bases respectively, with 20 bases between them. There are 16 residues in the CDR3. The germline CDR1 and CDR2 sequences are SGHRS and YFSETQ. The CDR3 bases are TGCGCCAGCAGCACCCGTTTGACTTGCTGCCTAGAGACCCAGTACTTC. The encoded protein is CASSTRLTCCLETQYF.

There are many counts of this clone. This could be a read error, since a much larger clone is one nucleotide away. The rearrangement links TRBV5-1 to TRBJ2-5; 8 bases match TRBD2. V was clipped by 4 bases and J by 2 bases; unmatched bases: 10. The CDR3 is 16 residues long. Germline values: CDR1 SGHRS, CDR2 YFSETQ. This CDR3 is CASSPGRAGAQETQYF. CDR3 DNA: TGCGCCAGCAGCCCGGGACGAGCGGGGGCTCAAGAGACCCAGTACTTC.

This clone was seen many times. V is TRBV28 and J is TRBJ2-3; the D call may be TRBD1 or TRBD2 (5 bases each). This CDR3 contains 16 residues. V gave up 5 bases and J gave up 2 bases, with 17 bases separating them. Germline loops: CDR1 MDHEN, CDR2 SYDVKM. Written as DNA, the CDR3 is TGTGCCAGCAGTAAGCCGGGACCTCCTTACACAGATACGCAGTATTTT. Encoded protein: CASSKPGPPYTDTQYF. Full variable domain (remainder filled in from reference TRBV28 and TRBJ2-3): DVKVTQSSRYLVKRTGEKVFLECVQDMDHENMFWYRQDPGLGLRLIYFSYDVKMKEKGDIPEGYSVSREKKERFSLILESASTNQTSMYLCASSKPGPPYTDTQYFGPGTRLTVL.